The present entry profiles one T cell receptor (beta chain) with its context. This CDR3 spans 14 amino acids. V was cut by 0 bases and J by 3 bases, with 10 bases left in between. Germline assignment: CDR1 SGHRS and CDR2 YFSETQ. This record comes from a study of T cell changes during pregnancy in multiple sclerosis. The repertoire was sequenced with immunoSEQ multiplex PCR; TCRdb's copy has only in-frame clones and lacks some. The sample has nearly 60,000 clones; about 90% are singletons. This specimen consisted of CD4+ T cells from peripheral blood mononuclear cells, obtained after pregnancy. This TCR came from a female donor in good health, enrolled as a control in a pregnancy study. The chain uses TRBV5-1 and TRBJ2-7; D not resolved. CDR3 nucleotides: TGCGCCAGCAGCTTGGGAGACTCACACTACGAGCAGTACTTC. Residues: CASSLGDSHYEQYF.